The clone carrying this TCR beta chain was detected once. The data derive from a study of OX40 agonist ivuxolimab in advanced cancers. Germline values: CDR1 ENHRY, CDR2 SYGVKD. This CDR3 has 14 amino acids. Deletions cut 0 bases from V and 8 bases from J, with 11 bases between. Generated by immunoSEQ multiplex PCR, the TCRdb table keeps only in-frame clones and is missing some. The table lists about 26,000 clones, more than 85% of them singletons, with nearly 20% in the top ten. The genes are TRBV10-3 and TRBJ2-1; D is unclear. The sequencing here drew on CD4+ or CD8+ T cells sorted from blood, taken in a trial of the OX40 agonist ivuxolimab. The clonotype was recovered from an adult with an advanced solid tumor such as melanoma, head and neck, liver or kidney cancer. CDR3 sequence reads: CAISESYGDHEQFF. Here the CDR3 DNA reads TGTGCCATCAGTGAGTCGTATGGAGATCATGAGCAGTTCTTC.